The 19 T cell receptor beta chains presented below share a single source sample, sequenced in a study of blood T cell repertoires in COVID-19. Only in-frame clones appear in the TCRdb table, and some are missing; sequencing was by immunoSEQ multiplex PCR. The table shows about 94,000 clones, with about 80% occurring only once. Sequencing was done on a sample of peripheral blood. The receptors here all came from a human donor in a cohort sampled during active COVID-19.

The chain employs TRBV6-5 and TRBJ1-6, with unresolved D. CDR3 length equals 15 residues. V lost 0 bases, J lost 8 bases, and 11 bases lay in between. CDR1 is MNHEY, CDR2 SVGAGI, per germline. The chain's CDR3 is CASSYSGRRYSPLHF. For the CDR3, the DNA is TGTGCCAGCAGTTACTCGGGGAGGCGATATTCACCCCTCCACTTT.

The chain uses TRBV7-2 and TRBJ2-3; D not certain. V shed 5 bases and J shed 5 bases, with 11 bases lying between them. The CDR3 covers 13 residues. Germline CDR1 and CDR2: SGHTA and FQGNSA. CDR3 protein: CASSPPLRDTQYF. CDR3 bases: TGTGCCAGCAGCCCCCCCTTGAGAGATACGCAGTATTTT.

This clone was picked up one time. The chain is built from TRBV18 and TRBJ1-1; 7 nucleotides match TRBD1. This CDR3 comprises 16 residues. The V gene's germline CDR1 is KGHSH and CDR2 LQKENI. J was trimmed by 4 bases and V by 2 bases; bases with no gene match: 10. The CDR3 coding sequence is TGTGCCAGCTCACCAAAGGAGGGGGACAGAACCACTGAAGCTTTCTTT. It encodes CASSPKEGDRTTEAFF.

The V call is TRBV3-1 (or the pseudogene TRBV3-2), the J call TRBJ1-5, with unresolved D. V lost 0 bases and J lost 5, with 8 bases in between. This CDR3 comprises 14 residues. The germline V gene has CDR1 LGHDT and CDR2 YNNKEL (reference sequence). DNA of the CDR3: TGTGCCAGCAGCCAAGACCCCGGGGATCAGCCCCAGCATTTT. It codes for CASSQDPGDQPQHF.

This sequence joins TRBV2 and TRBJ2-5; maybe TRBD2 (6 bases). Germline V gives CDR1 SNHLY, CDR2 FYNNEI. CDR3 length: 13 residues. Trimming took 9 bases from V and 2 from J, leaving 13 bases between them. CDR3 in DNA: TGTGCCAGTGGCCGGGACTCACAAGAGACCCAGTACTTC. Protein product: CASGRDSQETQYF.

This rearrangement joins TRBV5-6 to TRBJ2-5; D might be TRBD2 (6 bases). Germline V lookup: CDR1 SGHDT, CDR2 YYEEEE. Trimming removed 3 bases at V and 5 bases at J, with 11 bases between. The CDR3 has 13 residues. The CDR3 loop is CASSSRGSETQYF. CDR3 nucleotide sequence: TGTGCCAGCAGCTCCCGGGGGAGCGAGACCCAGTACTTC.

The V and J genes are TRBV7-8 and TRBJ2-3; a possible D gene is TRBD1 (5 bases). In germline, CDR1 is SGHVS, CDR2 FQNEAQ. Trimming pared 2 bases from V and 5 bases from J, leaving 17 bases between. The CDR3 spans 16 residues. As DNA, the CDR3 is TGTGCCAGCAGCTTAATACTTCGGCAGGGTGGAGATACGCAGTATTTT. Its protein is CASSLILRQGGDTQYF.

Here the CDR3 DNA reads TGTGCCAGCAGCTTAGACAGGGAAGCTTTCTTT. It codes for CASSLDREAFF. The V gene is TRBV11-2, the J gene TRBJ1-1; no clear D. CDR1 is SGHAT and CDR2 is FQNNGV in the germline V gene. The CDR3 extends over 11 amino acids. Trimming shortened V by 0 bases and J by 8 bases, and 4 bases separated the two germline ends. The full variable domain, with the rest looked up from reference TRBV11-2 and TRBJ1-1, is EAGVAQSPRYKIIEKRQSVAFWCNPISGHATLYWYQQILGQGPKLLIQFQNNGVVDDSQLPKDRFSAERLKGVDSTLKIQPAKLEDSAVYLCASSLDREAFFGQGTRLTVV.

The genes are TRBV19 and TRBJ2-7; TRBD1 is a possible D gene (5 bases). The germline CDR1 and CDR2 sequences are LNHDA and SQIVND (reference sequence). This CDR3 comprises 13 residues. The V end lost 4 bases, the J end lost 0 bases, and 7 bases lay between the germline ends. The CDR3 DNA follows: TGTGCCAGTAGTAGGGGCAGCTCCTACGAGCAGTACTTC. This translates into CASSRGSSYEQYF. The variable domain in full, completed from reference TRBV19 and TRBJ2-7, reads DGGITQSPKYLFRKEGQNVTLSCEQNLNHDAMYWYRQDPGQGLRLIYYSQIVNDFQKGDIAEGYSVSREKKESFPLTVTSAQKNPTAFYLCASSRGSSYEQYFGPGTRLTVT.

The genes are TRBV10-3 and TRBJ1-3; tentative D call: TRBD1 (5 bases). V was cut by 0 bases and J by 8 bases, with 17 bases left in between. Germline values: CDR1 ENHRY, CDR2 SYGVKD. CDR3 size: 16 residues. CDR3 DNA: TGTGCCATCAGTGAGTCGATAGTGAGGGGAGGAGACACCATATATTTT. Protein product: CAISESIVRGGDTIYF.

The chain employs TRBV10-3 and TRBJ2-7; D possibly corresponds to TRBD2 (7 bases). Trimming stripped 3 bases from V and 5 bases from J, with 20 bases between. Germline values: CDR1 ENHRY, CDR2 SYGVKD. The CDR3 runs 16 residues. CDR3 sequence (DNA): TGTGCCATCAGTGAACAACTGGCGGGGGCCGACGACGAGCAGTACTTC. Translated, it gives CAISEQLAGADDEQYF.

The J gene is TRBJ2-5, the V gene TRBV11-2; the D gene is possibly TRBD1 (6 bases). Trimming took 0 bases from V and 7 from J, leaving 12 bases between them. CDR3 length equals 14 residues. From germline, CDR1 is SGHAT and CDR2 FQNNGV. CDR3 sequence reads: CASSLERGIGTQYF. The CDR3 region has the DNA TGTGCCAGCAGCTTAGAGAGGGGGATAGGGACCCAGTACTTC. The whole variable domain, filled in from reference TRBV11-2 and TRBJ2-5, reads EAGVAQSPRYKIIEKRQSVAFWCNPISGHATLYWYQQILGQGPKLLIQFQNNGVVDDSQLPKDRFSAERLKGVDSTLKIQPAKLEDSAVYLCASSLERGIGTQYFGPGTRLLVL.

The rearrangement joins TRBV9 to TRBJ2-7; the D gene is possibly TRBD1 (6 bases). The germline CDR1 and CDR2 sequences are SGDLS and YYNGEE. V lost 2 bases to trimming and J lost 7 bases, with 16 bases between them. This CDR3 has 14 amino acids. The CDR3 DNA follows: TGTGCCAGCAGCGTCGAGGGGAGAGGGGGAGAGCAGTACTTC. This encodes CASSVEGRGGEQYF.

This clone was observed a single time. CDR3 sequence reads: CASKNGGGGTEAFF. The CDR3, as DNA: TGTGCCAGCAAAAACGGGGGCGGGGGCACTGAAGCTTTCTTT. The V call is TRBV2, the J call TRBJ1-1; weak D call: TRBD1 (6 bases). Germline CDR1 SNHLY, CDR2 FYNNEI. The CDR3 is 14 amino acids. V lost 7 bases and J 4 bases, leaving 16 bases between the germline ends.

This sequence joins TRBV21-1 and TRBJ2-1; the DNA was not used to check the table's D call, TRBD2. TRBV21-1 is a listed pseudogene. CDR3 length: 16 residues. DNA for the CDR3: TGTGCCAGCAGCCAGTTAGCGGGAGTGCCCCCCAATGAGCAGTTCTTC. As protein: CASSQLAGVPPNEQFF.

This rearrangement joins TRBV28 to TRBJ2-3; perhaps TRBD1 as D (5 bases). This CDR3 has 14 residues. V was pared by 3 bases and J by 2 bases, with 9 bases between. Germline CDR1 is MDHEN and CDR2 is SYDVKM. In DNA, the CDR3 is TGTGCCAGCAGTTTGTCCAGGGTCACAGATACGCAGTATTTT. This gives the protein CASSLSRVTDTQYF.

The chain carries TRBV7-8 and TRBJ2-7; maybe TRBD1 (5 bases). The V gene lost 0 bases and the J gene lost 3 bases, with 6 bases spanning the gap. The CDR3 is 13 amino acids. Germline V gene sequence: CDR1 SGHVS, CDR2 FQNEAQ. The CDR3 region is CASSLAGRYEQYF. In DNA form, the CDR3 reads TGTGCCAGCAGCTTAGCGGGGCGCTACGAGCAGTACTTC.

This clone appeared a few times. V gene TRBV7-3 combines with J gene TRBJ2-1, with 9 bases aligning to TRBD2. The CDR3 is 16 residues long. Trimming cost V 4 bases and J 4 bases; bases outside gene matches: 8. The V gene's germline CDR1 is SGHTA and CDR2 FQGTGA. The CDR3 spells CASSSWTSARYNEQFF. CDR3 sequence (DNA): TGTGCCAGCAGCTCCTGGACTAGCGCCCGTTACAATGAGCAGTTCTTC.

This clone was detected a few times. The chain has TRBV14 and TRBJ2-1, with 7 bases matching TRBD1. With 4 bases clipped from V and 2 bases from J, the junction kept 5 bases outside the gene matches. The germline gives CDR1 SGHDN, CDR2 FVKESK. This CDR3 contains 15 residues. DNA of the CDR3: TGTGCCAGCAGCCTACAGGGGATTCCCTACAATGAGCAGTTCTTC. Its protein is CASSLQGIPYNEQFF.